Listed below are T cell receptor beta chains from one sample, sequenced in a study of blood T cell repertoires in COVID-19. Repertoires were generated with immunoSEQ multiplex PCR, while TCRdb's copy carries only in-frame clones and drops some. The sample includes about 65,000 clones, 80% to 95% of them seen just once. Sequences were obtained from peripheral blood. These receptor sequences come from a man between 65 and 85 years old with active COVID-19. The CDR3 runs from the conserved cysteine through the conserved F or W. Fields, in order: V gene, D gene, J gene, clone size, CDR3 protein, CDR3 DNA. D genes are given only for firm matches. Clone size, where shown, is once, few, many, or a class for clones that have expanded.

V gene: TRBV29-1; D gene: TRBD1; J gene: TRBJ1-2; clone size: .; CDR3 protein: CSGATGPTYGYTF; CDR3 DNA: TGCAGCGGGGCGACAGGGCCGACCTATGGCTACACCTTC
V gene: TRBV7-9; D gene: .; J gene: TRBJ2-5; clone size: .; CDR3 protein: CASSNGPTGSQETQYF; CDR3 DNA: TGTGCCAGCAGCAACGGACCGACAGGATCTCAAGAGACCCAGTACTTC
V gene: TRBV19; D gene: TRBD1; J gene: TRBJ1-3; clone size: .; CDR3 protein: CASSTRATGQGAGNTIYF; CDR3 DNA: TGTGCCAGTAGCACCCGAGCCACGGGACAGGGGGCCGGAAACACCATATATTTT
V gene: TRBV5-6; D gene: TRBD2; J gene: TRBJ2-3; clone size: .; CDR3 protein: CASSWTSGGPRHF; CDR3 DNA: TGTGCCAGCAGCTGGACTAGCGGGGGGCCCCGACATTTT
V gene: TRBV6-6; D gene: TRBD1; J gene: TRBJ1-6; clone size: .; CDR3 protein: CASRVPGQGGSPLHF; CDR3 DNA: TGTGCCAGCAGAGTCCCGGGACAGGGGGGTTCACCCCTCCACTTT
V gene: TRBV27; D gene: TRBD1; J gene: TRBJ2-6; clone size: .; CDR3 protein: CASSFSRDRGVYGANVLTF; CDR3 DNA: TGTGCCAGCAGTTTTTCTAGGGACAGGGGGGTATATGGGGCCAACGTCCTGACTTTC
V gene: TRBV5-4; D gene: TRBD2; J gene: TRBJ2-1; clone size: once; CDR3 protein: CASSLSGKNPNRGEQFF; CDR3 DNA: TGTGCCAGCAGCTTGAGCGGGAAAAATCCTAACCGGGGTGAGCAGTTCTTC
V gene: TRBV10-2; D gene: .; J gene: TRBJ1-6; clone size: once; CDR3 protein: CAIRVGADSPLHF; CDR3 DNA: TGCGCCATCAGGGTGGGGGCTGATTCACCCCTCCACTTT
V gene: TRBV5-1; D gene: TRBD1; J gene: TRBJ1-1; clone size: .; CDR3 protein: CASGPGQMNTEAFF; CDR3 DNA: TGCGCCAGCGGACCGGGACAGATGAACACTGAAGCTTTCTTT
V gene: TRBV6-6; D gene: TRBD1; J gene: TRBJ2-7; clone size: .; CDR3 protein: CASSSSPGQGSNEQYF; CDR3 DNA: TGTGCCAGCAGCTCCTCTCCGGGACAGGGGTCGAACGAGCAGTACTTC
V gene: TRBV28; D gene: .; J gene: TRBJ1-4; clone size: .; CDR3 protein: CASGPTLDEKLFF; CDR3 DNA: TGTGCCAGCGGGCCTACACTAGATGAAAAACTGTTTTTT
V gene: TRBV6-5; D gene: TRBD1; J gene: TRBJ1-6; clone size: .; CDR3 protein: CASSFPRGTGDSPLHF; CDR3 DNA: TGTGCCAGCAGTTTCCCCCGGGGGACAGGGGACTCACCCCTCCACTTT
V gene: TRBV12-2; D gene: .; J gene: TRBJ1-2; clone size: .; CDR3 protein: CASRLARVRGYTF; CDR3 DNA: TGTGCAAGTCGCTTAGCGCGGGTTCGAGGCTACACCTTC
V gene: TRBV3-1/TRBV3-2; D gene: TRBD2; J gene: TRBJ2-7; clone size: once; CDR3 protein: CASSHSGGAVEQYF; CDR3 DNA: TGTGCCAGCAGCCATAGCGGGGGGGCTGTCGAGCAGTACTTC
V gene: TRBV13; D gene: TRBD1; J gene: TRBJ2-1; clone size: .; CDR3 protein: CASSTQTGGYNEQFF; CDR3 DNA: TGTGCCAGCAGCACCCAGACAGGGGGGTACAATGAGCAGTTCTTC
V gene: TRBV7-8; D gene: .; J gene: TRBJ2-1; clone size: .; CDR3 protein: CASSHGAEHNEQFF; CDR3 DNA: TGTGCCAGCAGCCATGGGGCCGAACACAATGAGCAGTTCTTC
V gene: TRBV7-6; D gene: TRBD2; J gene: TRBJ2-2; clone size: .; CDR3 protein: CASSTTSGGAFVELFF; CDR3 DNA: TGTGCCAGCAGCACGACTAGCGGGGGGGCCTTCGTGGAGCTGTTTTTT
V gene: TRBV11-2; D gene: .; J gene: TRBJ1-1; clone size: .; CDR3 protein: CASRSNTEAFF; CDR3 DNA: TGTGCCAGCAGGTCAAACACTGAAGCTTTCTTT
V gene: TRBV29-1; D gene: TRBD2; J gene: TRBJ2-3; clone size: .; CDR3 protein: CSVEDGERGHSVDTQYF; CDR3 DNA: TGCAGCGTTGAAGATGGTGAGCGGGGGCACTCGGTAGATACGCAGTATTTT
V gene: TRBV5-1; D gene: .; J gene: TRBJ2-4; clone size: .; CDR3 protein: CASSPGQEGSKNIQYF; CDR3 DNA: TGCGCCAGCAGCCCTGGACAGGAGGGGTCCAAAAACATTCAGTACTTC
V gene: TRBV9; D gene: TRBD2; J gene: TRBJ2-3; clone size: once; CDR3 protein: CASRRGDRTDTQYF; CDR3 DNA: TGTGCCAGCAGGCGGGGGGATCGCACAGATACGCAGTATTTT
V gene: TRBV7-2; D gene: .; J gene: TRBJ2-5; clone size: .; CDR3 protein: CASSLVAMGLQETQYF; CDR3 DNA: TGTGCCAGCAGCTTAGTCGCTATGGGACTTCAAGAGACCCAGTACTTC
V gene: TRBV12-5; D gene: TRBD1; J gene: TRBJ2-1; clone size: .; CDR3 protein: CASGSSGTGLGNEQFF; CDR3 DNA: TGTGCTAGTGGTTCCTCCGGGACAGGGTTGGGTAATGAGCAGTTCTTC
V gene: TRBV28; D gene: .; J gene: TRBJ1-3; clone size: once; CDR3 protein: CASGRRTAGGNTIYF; CDR3 DNA: TGTGCCAGCGGTAGGAGGACAGCAGGCGGAAACACCATATATTTT
V gene: TRBV28; D gene: TRBD1; J gene: TRBJ1-6; clone size: .; CDR3 protein: CASSLGTANSPLHF; CDR3 DNA: TGTGCCAGCAGTTTAGGGACAGCGAATTCACCCCTCCACTTT
V gene: TRBV7-2; D gene: .; J gene: TRBJ2-7; clone size: .; CDR3 protein: CASSLATGTNYYEQYF; CDR3 DNA: TGTGCCAGCAGCTTAGCTACCGGGACAAACTATTACGAGCAGTACTTC
V gene: TRBV25-1; D gene: TRBD1; J gene: TRBJ1-1; clone size: .; CDR3 protein: CASSVDRVLGNTEAFF; CDR3 DNA: TGTGCCAGCAGTGTTGACAGGGTACTTGGAAACACTGAAGCTTTCTTT
V gene: TRBV5-6; D gene: .; J gene: TRBJ2-1; clone size: .; CDR3 protein: CASSPGVMGKFF; CDR3 DNA: TGTGCCAGCAGCCCCGGGGTTATGGGCAAGTTCTTC
V gene: TRBV6-5; D gene: TRBD1; J gene: TRBJ1-1; clone size: .; CDR3 protein: CASTIETGLAFF; CDR3 DNA: TGTGCCAGCACGATCGAGACAGGGCTAGCTTTCTTT
V gene: TRBV11-3; D gene: .; J gene: TRBJ2-1; clone size: .; CDR3 protein: CASSFDRDNEQFF; CDR3 DNA: TGTGCCAGCAGCTTTGACAGAGACAATGAGCAGTTCTTC
V gene: TRBV5-1; D gene: .; J gene: TRBJ1-4; clone size: .; CDR3 protein: CASSAGDINEKLFF; CDR3 DNA: TGCGCCAGCAGTGCGGGGGATATCAATGAAAAACTGTTTTTT
V gene: TRBV19; D gene: .; J gene: TRBJ1-1; clone size: .; CDR3 protein: CASSIAPQSANTEAFF; CDR3 DNA: TGTGCCAGTAGTATAGCCCCACAAAGTGCTAACACTGAAGCTTTCTTT
V gene: TRBV25-1; D gene: .; J gene: TRBJ1-2; clone size: .; CDR3 protein: CASSEYGASYGYTF; CDR3 DNA: TGTGCCAGCAGTGAATATGGGGCAAGCTATGGCTACACCTTC
V gene: TRBV7-9; D gene: .; J gene: TRBJ1-1; clone size: .; CDR3 protein: CASSPDLNTEAFF; CDR3 DNA: TGTGCCAGCAGCCCTGACTTGAACACTGAAGCTTTCTTT
V gene: TRBV7-9; D gene: .; J gene: TRBJ1-2; clone size: few; CDR3 protein: CASSLALQGRDGYTF; CDR3 DNA: TGTGCCAGCAGCTTAGCCCTCCAGGGGCGTGATGGCTACACCTTC
V gene: TRBV5-4; D gene: .; J gene: TRBJ2-7; clone size: .; CDR3 protein: CASSFNRVHEQYF; CDR3 DNA: TGTGCCAGCAGCTTCAACAGGGTTCACGAGCAGTACTTC
V gene: TRBV3-1/TRBV3-2; D gene: TRBD2; J gene: TRBJ2-5; clone size: .; CDR3 protein: CASSPSAGAGKTQYF; CDR3 DNA: TGTGCCAGCAGCCCTTCAGCGGGGGCGGGGAAGACCCAGTACTTC
V gene: TRBV23-1; D gene: TRBD2; J gene: TRBJ2-2; clone size: once; CDR3 protein: CASSQAPPGGTGELFF; CDR3 DNA: TGCGCCAGCAGTCAAGCCCCCCCGGGGGGGACCGGGGAGCTGTTTTTT
V gene: TRBV5-6; D gene: TRBD1; J gene: TRBJ1-5; clone size: .; CDR3 protein: CASSSSGGASQPQHF; CDR3 DNA: TGTGCCAGCAGCTCATCAGGGGGCGCGTCTCAGCCCCAGCATTTT